This TCR beta chain was identified during a study of cytomegalovirus exposure and HLA in healthy donors. The study's findings and limits: A later analysis linked a missense DCLRE1C variant to TCR beta V- and J-gene trimming.

A word on this clone: Its specificity is unknown.

This CDR3 is built from 14 residues. Deletions cut 0 bases from V and 1 base from J, with 6 bases between. Germline V CDR1 and CDR2: SGHRS, YFSETQ. Primers: 60 Vbeta forward and 13 Jbeta reverse. TCRdb's table, derived via immunoSEQ multiplex PCR, lists solely in-frame clones and lacks some. Of 150,000 to 200,000 clones in the sample, approximately 85% are singletons; the top ten hold 9.3%. Sequencing input: PBMCs. The chain has TRBV5-1 and TRBJ2-3; D not resolved. This TCR was sampled from a man between 18 and 29 years old in good health and CMV-seropositive. CDR3 in DNA: TGCGCCAGCAGCTTGGTCCTTGGCACAGATACGCAGTATTTT. Amino acids: CASSLVLGTDTQYF.